Given below is one T cell receptor beta chain in context. The antigen is not known. With 60 Vbeta and 13 Jbeta primers, the PCR was carried out. Clones were sequenced by immunoSEQ multiplex PCR, and TCRdb holds only the in-frame ones, with some missing. This sample yields 50,000 to 70,000 clones, of which 77% are seen a single time; less than 3% belongs to the top ten. The data were obtained in a study of cytomegalovirus exposure and HLA in healthy donors. Points from the study as a whole: According to a later analysis, donors in an Asian-associated ancestry cluster reportedly had fewer N-insertions than the roughly 670-donor mean. HLA alleles were associated with 15,000 to 20,000 TCR beta sequences in a later analysis at 0.05 false discovery rate.

The V end lost 4 bases, the J end lost 10 bases, and 18 bases lay between the germline ends. This CDR3 region has 14 residues. Germline CDR1 reads SGDLS; CDR2 reads YYNGEE. The TCR was taken from a female donor in good health and CMV-seronegative. The chain joins TRBV9 to TRBJ2-1; D might be TRBD1 (6 bases). The sequencing input was PBMCs. The CDR3 reads CASSPQGRDTEQFF. The CDR3 DNA reads TGTGCCAGCAGCCCTCAGGGAAGGGACACCGAGCAGTTCTTC.